The following is a T cell receptor beta chain sequence with its context. The target antigen is unknown. The germline CDR1 and CDR2 sequences are SNHLY and FYNNEI. CDR3 length: 14 amino acids. Trimming removed 3 bases from V and 5 bases from J, with 12 bases in between. Survey level was the resolution at which the v3.0 immunoSEQ assay ran. Profiling relied on immunoSEQ multiplex PCR, and the TCRdb table lists in-frame clones only, not all of them. The table shows over 20,000 clones, with approximately 90% occurring only once. The data originate from a study of long-term antiretroviral therapy in people with HIV. The study, taken as a whole, reports: Repertoires looked antigen-experienced, with only a slight naive shift after ART.

The chain has TRBV2 and TRBJ2-3; perhaps TRBD1 as D (5 bases). The sequence came from a woman younger than 45 with HIV. The material sequenced was unsorted PBMCs, taken 1.9 years after starting antiretroviral therapy. CDR3 DNA: TGTGCCAGCAGTGACGTGCAGGGCGTAGATACGCAGTATTTT. This sequence encodes CASSDVQGVDTQYF.